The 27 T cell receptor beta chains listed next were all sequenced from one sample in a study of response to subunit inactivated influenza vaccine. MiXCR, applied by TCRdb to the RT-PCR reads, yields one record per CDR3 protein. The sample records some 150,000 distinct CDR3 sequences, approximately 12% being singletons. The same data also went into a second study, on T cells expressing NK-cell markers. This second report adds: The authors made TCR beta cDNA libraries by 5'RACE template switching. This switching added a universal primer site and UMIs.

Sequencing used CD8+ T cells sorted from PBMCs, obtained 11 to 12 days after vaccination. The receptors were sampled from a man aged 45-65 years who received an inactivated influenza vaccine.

CDR3 DNA: TGTGCCAGCAGCCAAGATTGGTTCAACGAGCAGTACTTC. This translates into CASSQDWFNEQYF. This chain connects TRBV14 to TRBJ2-7; D is unresolved. The germline CDR1 and CDR2 sequences are SGHDN and FVKESK. The CDR3 runs 13 residues. V gave up 0 bases and J gave up 5 bases, with 8 bases separating them.

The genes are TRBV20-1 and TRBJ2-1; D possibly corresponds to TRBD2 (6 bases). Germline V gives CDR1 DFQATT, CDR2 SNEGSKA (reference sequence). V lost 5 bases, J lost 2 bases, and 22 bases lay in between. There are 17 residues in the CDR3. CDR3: CSAPTSISSLAYNEQFF. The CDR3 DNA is TGCAGTGCTCCCACTAGCATCTCCTCTTTGGCCTACAATGAGCAGTTCTTC.

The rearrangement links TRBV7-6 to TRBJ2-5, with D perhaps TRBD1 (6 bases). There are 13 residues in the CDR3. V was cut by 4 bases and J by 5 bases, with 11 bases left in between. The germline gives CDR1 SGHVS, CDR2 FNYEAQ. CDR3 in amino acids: CASSYRVVETQYF. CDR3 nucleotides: TGTGCCAGCAGCTACAGGGTGGTGGAGACCCAGTACTTC.

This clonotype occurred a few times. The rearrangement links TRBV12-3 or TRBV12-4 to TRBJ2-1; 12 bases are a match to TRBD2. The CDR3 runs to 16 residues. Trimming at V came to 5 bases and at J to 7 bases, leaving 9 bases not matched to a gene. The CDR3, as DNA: TGTGCCAGCAGTCCGGGGACTAGCGGGTGGAAAAATGAGCAGTTCTTC. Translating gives CASSPGTSGWKNEQFF.

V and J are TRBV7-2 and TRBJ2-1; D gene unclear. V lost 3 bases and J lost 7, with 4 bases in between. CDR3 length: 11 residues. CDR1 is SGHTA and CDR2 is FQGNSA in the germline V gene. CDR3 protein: CASSLINEQFF. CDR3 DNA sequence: TGTGCCAGCAGCTTGATAAATGAGCAGTTCTTC.

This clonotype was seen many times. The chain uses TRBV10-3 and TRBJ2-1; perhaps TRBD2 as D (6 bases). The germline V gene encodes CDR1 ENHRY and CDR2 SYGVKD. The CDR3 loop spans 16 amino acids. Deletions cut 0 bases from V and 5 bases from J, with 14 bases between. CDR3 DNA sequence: TGTGCCATCAGTGAGTCGCGTAGCGGAGTAAACAATGAGCAGTTCTTC. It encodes CAISESRSGVNNEQFF.

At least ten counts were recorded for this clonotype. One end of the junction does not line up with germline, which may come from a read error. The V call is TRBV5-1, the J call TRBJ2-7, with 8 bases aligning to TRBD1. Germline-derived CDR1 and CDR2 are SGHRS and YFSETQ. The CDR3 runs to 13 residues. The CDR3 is CASSLDRAYEQYF. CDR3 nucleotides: TGCGCCAGCAGTTTGGACAGGGCCTACGAGCAGTACTTC.

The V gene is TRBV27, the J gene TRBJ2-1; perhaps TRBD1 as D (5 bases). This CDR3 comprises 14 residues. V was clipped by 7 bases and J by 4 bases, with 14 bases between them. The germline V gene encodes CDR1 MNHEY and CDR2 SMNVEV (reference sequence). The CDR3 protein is CASTVGAGYNEQFF. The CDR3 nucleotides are TGTGCCAGCACCGTTGGGGCAGGGTACAATGAGCAGTTCTTC.

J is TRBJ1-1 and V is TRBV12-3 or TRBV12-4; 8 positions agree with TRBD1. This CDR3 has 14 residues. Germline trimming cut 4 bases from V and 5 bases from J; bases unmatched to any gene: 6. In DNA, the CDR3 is TGTGCCAGCAGTTCCAGCCACAGGGGGACTGAAGCTTTCTTT. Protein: CASSSSHRGTEAFF.

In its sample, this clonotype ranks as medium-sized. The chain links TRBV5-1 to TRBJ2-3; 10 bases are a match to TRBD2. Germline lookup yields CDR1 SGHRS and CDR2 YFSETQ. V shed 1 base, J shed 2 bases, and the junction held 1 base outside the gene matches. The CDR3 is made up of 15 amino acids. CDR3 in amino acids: CASSLSGRDTDTQYF. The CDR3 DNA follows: TGCGCCAGCAGCTTGAGCGGGAGGGACACAGATACGCAGTATTTT.

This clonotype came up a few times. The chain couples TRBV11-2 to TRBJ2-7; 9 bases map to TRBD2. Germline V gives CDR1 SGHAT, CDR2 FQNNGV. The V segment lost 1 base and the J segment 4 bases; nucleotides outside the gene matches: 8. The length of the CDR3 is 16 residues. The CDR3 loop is CASSLVGTSLLYEQYF. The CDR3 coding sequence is TGTGCCAGCAGCTTAGTTGGGACTAGCCTTCTATACGAGCAGTACTTC.

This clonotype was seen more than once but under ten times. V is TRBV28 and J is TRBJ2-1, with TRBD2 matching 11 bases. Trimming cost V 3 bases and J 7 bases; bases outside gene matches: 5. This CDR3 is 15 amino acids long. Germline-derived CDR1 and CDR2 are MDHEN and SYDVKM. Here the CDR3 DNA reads TGTGCCAGCAGTTTGATTAGCGGGAGGGCTAATGAGCAGTTCTTC. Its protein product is CASSLISGRANEQFF.

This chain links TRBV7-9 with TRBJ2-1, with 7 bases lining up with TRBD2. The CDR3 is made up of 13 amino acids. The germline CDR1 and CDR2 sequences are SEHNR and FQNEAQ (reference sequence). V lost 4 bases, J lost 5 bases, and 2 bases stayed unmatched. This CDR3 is CASSSSGNNEQFF. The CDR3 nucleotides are TGTGCCAGCAGCTCTAGCGGTAACAATGAGCAGTTCTTC.

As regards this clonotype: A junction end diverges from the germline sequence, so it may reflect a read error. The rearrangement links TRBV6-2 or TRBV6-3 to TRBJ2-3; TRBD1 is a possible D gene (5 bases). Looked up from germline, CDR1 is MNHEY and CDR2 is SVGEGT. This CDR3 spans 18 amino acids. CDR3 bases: TGTACCAGCAGTTACTCGATTCTTGGACACTCAAAGGCAGATACGCAGTATTTT. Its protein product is CTSSYSILGHSKADTQYF.

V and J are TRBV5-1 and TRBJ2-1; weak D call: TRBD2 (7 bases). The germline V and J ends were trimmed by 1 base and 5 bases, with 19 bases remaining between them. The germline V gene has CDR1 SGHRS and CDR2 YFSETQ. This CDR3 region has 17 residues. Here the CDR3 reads CASSLKQGGGADNEQFF. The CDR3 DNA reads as TGCGCCAGCAGCTTGAAACAGGGAGGGGGAGCGGACAATGAGCAGTTCTTC.

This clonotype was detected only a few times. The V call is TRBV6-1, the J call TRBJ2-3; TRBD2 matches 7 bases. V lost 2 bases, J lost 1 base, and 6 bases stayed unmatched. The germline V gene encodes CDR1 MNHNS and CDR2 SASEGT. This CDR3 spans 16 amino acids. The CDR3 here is CASSEMRGGGTDTQYF. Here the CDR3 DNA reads TGTGCCAGCAGTGAAATGAGGGGAGGGGGCACAGATACGCAGTATTTT.

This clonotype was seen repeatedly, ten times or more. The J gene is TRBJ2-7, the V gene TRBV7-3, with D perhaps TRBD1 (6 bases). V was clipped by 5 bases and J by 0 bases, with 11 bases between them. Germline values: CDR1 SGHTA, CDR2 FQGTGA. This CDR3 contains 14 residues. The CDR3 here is CASSPGHSSYEQYF. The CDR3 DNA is TGTGCCAGCAGCCCGGGACACTCCTCCTACGAGCAGTACTTC.

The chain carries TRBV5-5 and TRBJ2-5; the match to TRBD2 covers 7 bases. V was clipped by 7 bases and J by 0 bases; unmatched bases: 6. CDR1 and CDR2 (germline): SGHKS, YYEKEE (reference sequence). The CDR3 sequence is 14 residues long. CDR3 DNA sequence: TGTGCCAGCCAGCCAGCGGGGTACCAAGAGACCCAGTACTTC. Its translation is CASQPAGYQETQYF.

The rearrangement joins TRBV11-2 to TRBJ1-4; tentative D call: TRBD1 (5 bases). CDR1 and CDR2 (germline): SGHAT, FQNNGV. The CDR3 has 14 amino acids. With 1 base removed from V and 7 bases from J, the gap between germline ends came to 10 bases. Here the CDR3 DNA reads TGTGCCAGCAGCTTAGGCAGGGAAGGTGAAAAACTGTTTTTT. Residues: CASSLGREGEKLFF.

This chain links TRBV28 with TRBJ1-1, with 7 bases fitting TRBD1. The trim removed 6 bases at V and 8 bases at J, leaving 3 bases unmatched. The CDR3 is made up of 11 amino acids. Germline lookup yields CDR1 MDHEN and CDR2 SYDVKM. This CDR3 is CASRTGREAFF. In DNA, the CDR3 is TGTGCCAGCAGGACAGGGAGGGAAGCTTTCTTT.

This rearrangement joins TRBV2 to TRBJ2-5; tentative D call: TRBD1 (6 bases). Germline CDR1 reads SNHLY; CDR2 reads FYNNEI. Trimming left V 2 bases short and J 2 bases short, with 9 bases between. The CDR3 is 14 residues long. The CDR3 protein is CASSESRGQETQYF. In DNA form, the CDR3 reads TGTGCCAGCAGTGAATCCAGGGGACAAGAGACCCAGTACTTC. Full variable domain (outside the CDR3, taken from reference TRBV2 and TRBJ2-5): EPEVTQTPSHQVTQMGQEVILRCVPISNHLYFYWYRQILGQKVEFLVSFYNNEISEKSEIFDDQFSVERPDGSNFTLKIRSTKLEDSAMYFCASSESRGQETQYFGPGTRLLVL.

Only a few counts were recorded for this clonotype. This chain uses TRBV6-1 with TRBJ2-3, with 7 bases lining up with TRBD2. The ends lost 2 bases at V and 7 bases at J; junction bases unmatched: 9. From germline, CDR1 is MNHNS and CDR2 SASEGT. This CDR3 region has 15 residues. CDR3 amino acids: CASSEMVGGPNTQYF. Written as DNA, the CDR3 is TGTGCCAGCAGTGAAATGGTGGGAGGGCCGAATACGCAGTATTTT.

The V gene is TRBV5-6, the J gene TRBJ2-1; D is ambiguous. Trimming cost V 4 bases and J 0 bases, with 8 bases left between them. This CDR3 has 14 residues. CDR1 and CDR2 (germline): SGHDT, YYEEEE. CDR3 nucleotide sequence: TGTGCCAGCAGCGGCTCTACCTCCTACAATGAGCAGTTCTTC. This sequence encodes CASSGSTSYNEQFF.

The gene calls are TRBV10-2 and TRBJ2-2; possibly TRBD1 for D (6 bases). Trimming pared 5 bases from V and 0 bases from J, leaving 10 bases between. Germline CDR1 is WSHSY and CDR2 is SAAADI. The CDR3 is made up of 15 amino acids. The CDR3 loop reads CASSRTASNTGELFF. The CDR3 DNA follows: TGCGCCAGCAGTAGGACAGCATCGAACACCGGGGAGCTGTTTTTT.

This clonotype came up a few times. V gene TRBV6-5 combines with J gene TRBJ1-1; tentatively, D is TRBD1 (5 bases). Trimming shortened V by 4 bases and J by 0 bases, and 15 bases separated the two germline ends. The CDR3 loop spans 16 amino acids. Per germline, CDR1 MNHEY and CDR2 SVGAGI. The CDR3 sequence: CASSSPTPGMNTEAFF. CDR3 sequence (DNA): TGTGCCAGCAGTTCCCCGACCCCAGGGATGAACACTGAAGCTTTCTTT.

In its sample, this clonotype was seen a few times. The CDR3 protein is CASSQVGMGAAGNTIYF. CDR3 DNA sequence: TGCGCCAGCAGCCAAGTCGGGATGGGGGCAGCTGGAAACACCATATATTTT. The gene calls are TRBV4-3 and TRBJ1-3; tentatively, D is TRBD1 (6 bases). The CDR3 extends over 17 amino acids. Trimming left V 1 base short and J 2 bases short, with 15 bases between. Germline assignment: CDR1 LGHNA and CDR2 YSLEER.

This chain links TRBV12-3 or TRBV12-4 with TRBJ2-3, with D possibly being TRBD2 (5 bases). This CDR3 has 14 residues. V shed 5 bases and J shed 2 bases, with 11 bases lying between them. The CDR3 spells CASSPPGYTDTQYF. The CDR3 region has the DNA TGTGCCAGCAGTCCTCCGGGGTACACAGATACGCAGTATTTT.